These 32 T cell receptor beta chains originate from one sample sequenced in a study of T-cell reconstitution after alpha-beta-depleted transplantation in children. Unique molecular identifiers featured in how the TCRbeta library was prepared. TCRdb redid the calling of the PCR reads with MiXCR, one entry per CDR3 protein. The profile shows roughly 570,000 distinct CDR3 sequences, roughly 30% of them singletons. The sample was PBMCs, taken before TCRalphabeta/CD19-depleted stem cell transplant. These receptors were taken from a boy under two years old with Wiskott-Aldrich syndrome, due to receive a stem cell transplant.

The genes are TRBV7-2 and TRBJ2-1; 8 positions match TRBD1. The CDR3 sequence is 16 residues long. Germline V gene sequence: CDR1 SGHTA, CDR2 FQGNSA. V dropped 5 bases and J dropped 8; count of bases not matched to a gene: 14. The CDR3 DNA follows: TGTGCCAGCAGCCCCCGGACAGGGCGACGAGCCGATGAGCAGTTCTTC. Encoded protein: CASSPRTGRRADEQFF.

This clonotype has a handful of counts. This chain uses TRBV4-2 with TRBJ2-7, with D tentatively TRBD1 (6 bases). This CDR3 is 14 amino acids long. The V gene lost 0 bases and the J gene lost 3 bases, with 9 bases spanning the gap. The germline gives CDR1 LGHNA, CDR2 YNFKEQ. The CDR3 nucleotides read TGTGCCAGCAGCCAAGAACAGGGAGACTACGAGCAGTACTTC. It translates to CASSQEQGDYEQYF.

The CDR3 loop is CASSLSSGEQYF. The CDR3 coding sequence is TGTGCCAGCAGTTTATCGTCCGGGGAGCAGTACTTC. V usage is TRBV27 and J usage is TRBJ2-7; unclear D gene. CDR3 length: 12 amino acids. The germline gives CDR1 MNHEY, CDR2 SMNVEV (reference sequence). V was trimmed by 0 bases and J by 7 bases, leaving 7 bases between them.

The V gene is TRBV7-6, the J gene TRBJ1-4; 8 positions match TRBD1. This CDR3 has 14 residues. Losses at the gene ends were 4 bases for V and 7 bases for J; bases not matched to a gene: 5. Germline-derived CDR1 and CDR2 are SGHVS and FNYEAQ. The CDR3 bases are TGTGCCAGCAGCTCCGCAGGGGGCGTTGAAAAACTGTTTTTT. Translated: CASSSAGGVEKLFF. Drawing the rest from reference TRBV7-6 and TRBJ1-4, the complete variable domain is GAGVSQSPRYKVTKRGQDVALRCDPISGHVSLYWYRQALGQGPEFLTYFNYEAQQDKSGLPNDRFSAERPEGSISTLTIQRTEQRDSAMYRCASSSAGGVEKLFFGSGTQLSVL.

CDR3 residues: CASSQQGFTGQAYEQYF. The CDR3 coding sequence is TGTGCCAGCAGCCAGCAAGGGTTTACGGGACAGGCGTACGAGCAGTACTTC. The rearrangement uses TRBV7-6 and TRBJ2-7; 8 bases fit TRBD1. This CDR3 region has 17 residues. The ends lost 5 bases at V and 4 bases at J; junction bases unmatched: 16. CDR1 and CDR2 (germline): SGHVS, FNYEAQ. Variable domain in full (rest from reference TRBV7-6 and TRBJ2-7): GAGVSQSPRYKVTKRGQDVALRCDPISGHVSLYWYRQALGQGPEFLTYFNYEAQQDKSGLPNDRFSAERPEGSISTLTIQRTEQRDSAMYRCASSQQGFTGQAYEQYFGPGTRLTVT.

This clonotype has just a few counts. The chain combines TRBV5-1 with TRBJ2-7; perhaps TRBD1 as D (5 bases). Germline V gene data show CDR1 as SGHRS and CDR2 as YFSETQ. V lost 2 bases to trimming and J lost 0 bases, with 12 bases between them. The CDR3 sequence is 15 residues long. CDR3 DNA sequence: TGCGCCAGCAGCTTACATGGCCAGGGCTCCTACGAGCAGTACTTC. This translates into CASSLHGQGSYEQYF.

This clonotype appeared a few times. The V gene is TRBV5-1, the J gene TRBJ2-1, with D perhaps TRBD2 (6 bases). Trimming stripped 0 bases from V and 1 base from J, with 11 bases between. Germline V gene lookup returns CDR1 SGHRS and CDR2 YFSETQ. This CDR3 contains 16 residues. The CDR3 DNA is TGCGCCAGCAGCTTGGGCCTAGCGCCATCCTACAATGAGCAGTTCTTC. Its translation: CASSLGLAPSYNEQFF.

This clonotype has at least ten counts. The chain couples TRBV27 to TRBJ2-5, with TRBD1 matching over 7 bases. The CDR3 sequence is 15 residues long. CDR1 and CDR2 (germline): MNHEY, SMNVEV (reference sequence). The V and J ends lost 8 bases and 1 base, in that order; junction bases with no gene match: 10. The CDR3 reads CASAPRGTAQETQYF. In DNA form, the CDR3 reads TGTGCCAGCGCACCCAGGGGGACAGCCCAAGAGACCCAGTACTTC.

Written as DNA, the CDR3 is TGTGCCAGCAGTTTAAGGGACAGGGGGCGCAGTGGCTACACCTTC. As protein: CASSLRDRGRSGYTF. The V gene is TRBV12-3 or TRBV12-4, the J gene TRBJ1-2, with 12 bases lining up with TRBD1. This CDR3 spans 15 amino acids. J lost 7 bases, V lost 2 bases, and 5 bases had no gene match.

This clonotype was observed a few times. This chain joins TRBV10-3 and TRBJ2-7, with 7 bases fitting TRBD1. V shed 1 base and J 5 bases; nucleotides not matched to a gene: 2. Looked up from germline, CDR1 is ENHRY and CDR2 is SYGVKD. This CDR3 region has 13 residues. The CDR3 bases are TGTGCCATCAGTGAGTTCCAGGGGGACGAGCAGTACTTC. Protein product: CAISEFQGDEQYF.

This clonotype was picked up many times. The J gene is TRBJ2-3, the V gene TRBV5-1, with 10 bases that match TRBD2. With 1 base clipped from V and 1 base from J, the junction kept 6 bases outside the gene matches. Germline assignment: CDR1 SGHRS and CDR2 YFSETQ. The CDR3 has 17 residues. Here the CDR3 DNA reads TGCGCCAGCAGCTTGCTTCTAGCGGGAGAAGGCACAGATACGCAGTATTTT. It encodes CASSLLLAGEGTDTQYF.

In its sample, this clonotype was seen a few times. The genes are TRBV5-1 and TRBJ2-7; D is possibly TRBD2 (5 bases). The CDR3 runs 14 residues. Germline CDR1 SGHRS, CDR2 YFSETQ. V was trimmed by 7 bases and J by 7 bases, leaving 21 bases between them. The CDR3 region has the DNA TGCGCCAGCGGGCAGGCGGGCTTTGAAGGTGAGCAGTACTTC. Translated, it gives CASGQAGFEGEQYF.

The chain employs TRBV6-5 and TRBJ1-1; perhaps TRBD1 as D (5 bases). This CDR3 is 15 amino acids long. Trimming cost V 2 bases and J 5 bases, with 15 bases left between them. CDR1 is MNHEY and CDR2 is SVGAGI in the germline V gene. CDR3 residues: CASSYLRREGTEAFF. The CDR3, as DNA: TGTGCCAGCAGTTACCTCCGACGGGAGGGGACTGAAGCTTTCTTT.

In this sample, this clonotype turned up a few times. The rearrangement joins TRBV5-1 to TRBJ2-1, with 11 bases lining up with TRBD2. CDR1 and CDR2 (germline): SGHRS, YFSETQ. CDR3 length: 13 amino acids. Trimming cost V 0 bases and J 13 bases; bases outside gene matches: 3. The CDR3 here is CASSLGLAGSQFF. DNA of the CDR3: TGCGCCAGCAGCTTGGGACTAGCGGGATCCCAGTTCTTC.

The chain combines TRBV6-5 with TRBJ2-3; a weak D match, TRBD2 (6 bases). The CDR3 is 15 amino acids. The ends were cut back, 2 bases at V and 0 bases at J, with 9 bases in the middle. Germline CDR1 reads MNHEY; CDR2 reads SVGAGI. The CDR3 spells CASSYSRGSTDTQYF. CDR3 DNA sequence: TGTGCCAGCAGTTACAGTCGGGGGAGCACAGATACGCAGTATTTT.

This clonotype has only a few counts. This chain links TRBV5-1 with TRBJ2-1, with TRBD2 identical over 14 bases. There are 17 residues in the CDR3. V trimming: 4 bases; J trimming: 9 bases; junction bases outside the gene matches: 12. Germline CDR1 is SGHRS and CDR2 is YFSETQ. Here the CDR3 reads CASSTERGLAGGIEQFF. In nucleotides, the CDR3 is TGCGCCAGCAGCACCGAACGAGGACTAGCGGGAGGTATTGAGCAGTTCTTC.

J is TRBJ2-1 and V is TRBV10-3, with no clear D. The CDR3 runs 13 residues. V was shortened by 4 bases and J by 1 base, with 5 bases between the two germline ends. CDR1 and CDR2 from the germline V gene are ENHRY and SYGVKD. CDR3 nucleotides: TGTGCCATCAGTGCTCGATCCTACAATGAGCAGTTCTTC. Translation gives CAISARSYNEQFF.

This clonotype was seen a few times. Here the CDR3 reads CASRRPGLFSGYTF. In nucleotides, the CDR3 is TGTGCCAGCAGGCGACCGGGACTCTTCAGTGGCTACACCTTC. The V call is TRBV27, the J call TRBJ1-2; D possibly corresponds to TRBD1 (5 bases). The germline CDR1 and CDR2 sequences are MNHEY and SMNVEV (reference sequence). This CDR3 is 14 amino acids long. V was trimmed by 6 bases and J by 7 bases, leaving 18 bases between them.

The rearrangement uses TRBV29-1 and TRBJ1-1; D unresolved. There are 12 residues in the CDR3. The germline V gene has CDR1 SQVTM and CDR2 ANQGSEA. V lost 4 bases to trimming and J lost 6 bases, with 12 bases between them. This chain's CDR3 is CSVGLRGAEAFF. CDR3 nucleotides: TGCAGCGTTGGCCTCCGAGGCGCTGAAGCTTTCTTT.

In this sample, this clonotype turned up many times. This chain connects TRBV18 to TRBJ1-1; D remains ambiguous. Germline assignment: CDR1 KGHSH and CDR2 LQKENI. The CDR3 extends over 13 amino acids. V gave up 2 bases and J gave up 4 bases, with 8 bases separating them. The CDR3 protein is CASSPIGGTEAFF. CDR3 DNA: TGTGCCAGCTCACCAATCGGAGGCACTGAAGCTTTCTTT.

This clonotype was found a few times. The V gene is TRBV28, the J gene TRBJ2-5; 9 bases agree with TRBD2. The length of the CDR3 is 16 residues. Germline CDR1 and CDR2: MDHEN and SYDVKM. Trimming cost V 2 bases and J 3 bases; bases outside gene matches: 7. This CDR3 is CASSLIWGLAEETQYF. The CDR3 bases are TGTGCCAGCAGTTTAATATGGGGACTAGCTGAAGAGACCCAGTACTTC.

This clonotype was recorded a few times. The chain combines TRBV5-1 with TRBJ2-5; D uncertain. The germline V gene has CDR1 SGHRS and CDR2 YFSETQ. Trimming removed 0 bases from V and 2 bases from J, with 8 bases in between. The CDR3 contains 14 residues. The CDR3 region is CASSLAIIQETQYF. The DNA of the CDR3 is TGCGCCAGCAGCTTGGCAATTATTCAAGAGACCCAGTACTTC.

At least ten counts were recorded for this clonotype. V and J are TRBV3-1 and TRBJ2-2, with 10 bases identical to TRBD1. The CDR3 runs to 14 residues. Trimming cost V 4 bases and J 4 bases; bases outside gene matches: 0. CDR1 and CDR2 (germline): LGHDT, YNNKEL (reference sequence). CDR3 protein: CASSRTGGTGELFF. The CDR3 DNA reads TGTGCCAGCAGCCGGACAGGGGGCACCGGGGAGCTGTTTTTT.

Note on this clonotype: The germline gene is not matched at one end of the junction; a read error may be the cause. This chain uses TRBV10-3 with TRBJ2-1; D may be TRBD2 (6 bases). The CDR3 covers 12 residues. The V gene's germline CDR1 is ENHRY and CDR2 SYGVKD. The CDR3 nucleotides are TGTGCCATAAGTGCGGGACCTTCGGAGCAGTTCTTC. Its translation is CAISAGPSEQFF.

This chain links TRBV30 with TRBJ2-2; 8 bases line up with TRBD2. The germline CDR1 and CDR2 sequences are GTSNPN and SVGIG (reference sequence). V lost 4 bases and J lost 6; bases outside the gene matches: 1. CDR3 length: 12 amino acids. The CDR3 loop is CAWKAGAGELFF. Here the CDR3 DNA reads TGTGCCTGGAAAGCGGGAGCCGGGGAGCTGTTTTTT.

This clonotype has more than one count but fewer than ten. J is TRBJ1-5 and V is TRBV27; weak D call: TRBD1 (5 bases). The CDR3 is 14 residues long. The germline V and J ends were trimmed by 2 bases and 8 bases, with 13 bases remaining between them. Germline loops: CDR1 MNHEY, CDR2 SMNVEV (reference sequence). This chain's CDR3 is CASSLRGYKEPQHF. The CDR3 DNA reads TGTGCCAGCAGTTTACGGGGGTATAAGGAGCCCCAGCATTTT.

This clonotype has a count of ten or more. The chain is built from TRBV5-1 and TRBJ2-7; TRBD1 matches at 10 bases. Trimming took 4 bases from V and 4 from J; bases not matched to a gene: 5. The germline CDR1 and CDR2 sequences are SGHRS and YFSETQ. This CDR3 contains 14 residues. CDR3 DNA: TGCGCCAGCAGCCTAAGGACAGGGGGTTACGAGCAGTACTTC. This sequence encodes CASSLRTGGYEQYF.

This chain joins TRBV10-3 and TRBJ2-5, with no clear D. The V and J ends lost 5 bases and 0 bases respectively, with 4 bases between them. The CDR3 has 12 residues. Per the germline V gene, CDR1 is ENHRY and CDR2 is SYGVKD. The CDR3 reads CAISQYQETQYF. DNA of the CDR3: TGTGCCATCAGTCAGTACCAAGAGACCCAGTACTTC.

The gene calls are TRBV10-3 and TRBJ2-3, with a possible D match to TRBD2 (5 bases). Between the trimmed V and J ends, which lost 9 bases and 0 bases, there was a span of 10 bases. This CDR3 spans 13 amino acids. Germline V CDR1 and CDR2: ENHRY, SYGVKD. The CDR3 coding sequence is TGTGCCATAGCAGCGGTTAGCACAGATACGCAGTATTTT. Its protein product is CAIAAVSTDTQYF.

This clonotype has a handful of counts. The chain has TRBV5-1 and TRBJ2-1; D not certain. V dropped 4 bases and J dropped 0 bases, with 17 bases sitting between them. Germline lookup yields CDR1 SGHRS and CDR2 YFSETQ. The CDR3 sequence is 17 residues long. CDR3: CASSPSLRVSSYNEQFF. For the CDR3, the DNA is TGCGCCAGCAGCCCCTCCTTACGGGTAAGCTCCTACAATGAGCAGTTCTTC. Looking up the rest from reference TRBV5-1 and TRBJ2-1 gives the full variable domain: KAGVTQTPRYLIKTRGQQVTLSCSPISGHRSVSWYQQTPGQGLQFLFEYFSETQRNKGNFPGRFSGRQFSNSRSEMNVSTLELGDSALYLCASSPSLRVSSYNEQFFGPGTRLTVL.

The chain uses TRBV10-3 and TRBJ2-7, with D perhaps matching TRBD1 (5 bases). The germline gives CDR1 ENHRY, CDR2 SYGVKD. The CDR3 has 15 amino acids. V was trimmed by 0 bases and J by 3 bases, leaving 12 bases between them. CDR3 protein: CAISESAQGGYEQYF. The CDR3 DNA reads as TGTGCCATCAGTGAGTCGGCGCAGGGTGGCTACGAGCAGTACTTC.

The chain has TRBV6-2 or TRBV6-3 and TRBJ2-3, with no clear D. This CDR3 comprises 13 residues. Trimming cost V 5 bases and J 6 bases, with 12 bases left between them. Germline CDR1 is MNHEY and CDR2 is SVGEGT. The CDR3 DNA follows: TGTGCCAGCAGTAAGGACCTTCCGGATACGCAGTATTTT. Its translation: CASSKDLPDTQYF.